This TCR beta chain stems from a study of blood T cell repertoires in COVID-19. On the study more broadly: Samples of COVID-19 (acute and convalescent) were obtained from the United States, Italy and Spain. T cells, B-cell-depleted T cells, or PBMCs supplied cDNA or gDNA.

Data came from immunoSEQ multiplex PCR; TCRdb stores just in-frame clones and leaves some out. The sample shows roughly 240,000 clones, 85% to 90% of them seen only once. Participants' reported clinical history set cohort assignment. Germline CDR1 SGDLS, CDR2 YYNGEE. Trimming stripped 1 base from V and 4 bases from J, with 9 bases between. The CDR3 loop spans 14 amino acids. The source of this sequence is a man aged 50-59 years who had been exposed to COVID-19. V usage is TRBV9 and J usage is TRBJ2-1; perhaps TRBD1 as D (5 bases). Material: PBMCs or T cells enriched from blood (not recorded which). Written as DNA, the CDR3 is TGTGCCAGCAGCGTAAGCCAGGGTTACAATGAGCAGTTCTTC. This translates into CASSVSQGYNEQFF.